This entry is about one TCR beta chain. In the authors' workflow: Quantification of nucleated cells was approximated via reference gene primer amplification. Profiling relied on immunoSEQ multiplex PCR, and the TCRdb table lists in-frame clones only, not all of them. V and J calls and clone size are copied from that table; D and trimming were computed from the DNA. The sample has 52,000 or so clones, about 83% seen once. The sample comes from a study of blood T cell repertoires in COVID-19. Looking at the study overall: Samples of COVID-19 (acute and convalescent) were obtained from the United States, Italy and Spain. Sample material is recorded as cDNA or gDNA derived from T cells, B-cell-depleted T cells, or PBMCs.

The sequence derives from a man between 40 and 49 years old with acute or convalescent COVID-19. The sample consisted of peripheral blood.

The CDR3 here is CASSPSGGYEQYV. The CDR3 DNA reads as TGTGCCAGCTCACCTTCAGGGGGTTACGAGCAGTACGTC. The chain combines TRBV18 with TRBJ2-7; the match to TRBD1 covers 7 bases. Germline V gene data show CDR1 as KGHSH and CDR2 as LQKENI. With 3 bases clipped from V and 4 bases from J, the junction kept 3 bases outside the gene matches. The CDR3 contains 13 residues.